This is a list of T cell receptor beta chains from one sample in a study of T cell responses to AZD1222 COVID-19 vaccine. This table comes from immunoSEQ multiplex PCR, and its TCRdb copy is limited to in-frame clones, with some not included. The repertoire holds under 95,000 clones, with around nine tenths as singletons. The source was peripheral blood, collected 28 days after the second AZD1222 dose. The receptor source for this set is an adult who received the AZD1222 COVID-19 vaccine. Each CDR3 is given with its conserved first and last residue.

V gene	J gene	CDR3 protein
TRBV30	TRBJ1-2	CAWSVGANYGYTF
TRBV19	TRBJ1-1	CASSIMGAGTEAFF
TRBV7-2	TRBJ2-7	CASSFAPGGEQYF
TRBV9	TRBJ2-5	CASSVEGQGVETQYF
TRBV4-2	TRBJ1-2	CASSQEVGNRGRYGYTF
TRBV5-8	TRBJ1-3	CASSLGRPSGNTIYF
TRBV19	TRBJ1-2	CASFVSGGDHGYTF
TRBV7-2	TRBJ1-1	CASSLAQGTEAFF
TRBV20-1	TRBJ1-4	CSASFGNEKLFF
TRBV3-1/TRBV3-2	TRBJ2-5	CASSQDQETQYF
TRBV7-6	TRBJ2-3	CASSSQGADTQYF
TRBV28	TRBJ2-6	CASSIPGQGGANVLTF
TRBV2	TRBJ2-3	CAAPGLAGGLTDTQYF
TRBV6-6	TRBJ2-1	CASSTYNEQFF
TRBV7-3	TRBJ1-1	CASSLTQGAGTEAFF
TRBV18	TRBJ2-7	CASSRGPSSYEQYF
TRBV5-1	TRBJ2-5	CASRLDSRGTQYF
TRBV4-3	TRBJ1-5	CASSQDGGRSQPQHF
TRBV11-2	TRBJ1-5	CASSFQEDQPQHF
TRBV9	TRBJ1-1	CASSSTPGPTEAFF
TRBV6-5	TRBJ1-3	CASIRGGSGNTIYF
TRBV27	TRBJ2-7	CASTPRSGSYEQYF
TRBV6-5	TRBJ2-5	CASSRTSRETQYF
TRBV6-5	TRBJ1-2	CASSLEVRGGYTF
TRBV29-1	TRBJ2-3	CSVQGTGGTDTQYF
TRBV11-2	TRBJ2-3	CASSPWTGFTDTQYF
TRBV7-8	TRBJ2-1	CASSPHWDEQFF
TRBV2	TRBJ1-5	CASGREPSNQPQHF
TRBV6-9	TRBJ1-5	CASSCLQGASQPQHF
TRBV5-1	TRBJ1-6	CASSDAGTRGGSPLHF
TRBV6-6	TRBJ2-5	CASERKDREETQYF
TRBV14	TRBJ1-5	CASSSPSWGLNQPQHF
TRBV5-1	TRBJ2-5	CASSLWRGSEETQYF
TRBV9	TRBJ2-3	CASSTLAGGTDTQYF
TRBV5-6	TRBJ1-1	CASFAGEWNTEAFF
TRBV5-1	TRBJ1-2	CASSSGQAATGYTF
TRBV5-1	TRBJ2-7	CASSLELWGNENEQYF
TRBV28	TRBJ1-4	CASGLQREKLFF
TRBV9	TRBJ2-7	CASSVRTGGGEQYF
TRBV7-9	TRBJ2-3	CASSFEGGTDTQYF
TRBV5-4	TRBJ2-2	CASSPVRASGTGELFF
TRBV7-9	TRBJ2-2	CASIKGTGTGELFF
TRBV5-5	TRBJ1-6	CASSSRLDSPLHF
TRBV20-1	TRBJ1-5	CSASGQGYSNQPQHF
TRBV7-2	TRBJ2-7	CASSFGGGPMSEQYF
TRBV7-9	TRBJ1-2	CASSLGQGTTNYGYTF
TRBV18	TRBJ1-5	CASSGQANNQPQHF
TRBV7-9	TRBJ2-7	CASSSQSTYEQYF
TRBV2	TRBJ1-5	CASSLIGEIYQPQHF
TRBV4-3	TRBJ1-6	CASSLGQGSNSPLHF
TRBV18	TRBJ2-7	CASSPPANYEQYF
TRBV19	TRBJ2-3	CASSTQDSSTDTQYF
TRBV6-5	TRBJ2-5	CASSKTWTGKETQYF
TRBV28	TRBJ1-1	CASSPGTGLGEAFF